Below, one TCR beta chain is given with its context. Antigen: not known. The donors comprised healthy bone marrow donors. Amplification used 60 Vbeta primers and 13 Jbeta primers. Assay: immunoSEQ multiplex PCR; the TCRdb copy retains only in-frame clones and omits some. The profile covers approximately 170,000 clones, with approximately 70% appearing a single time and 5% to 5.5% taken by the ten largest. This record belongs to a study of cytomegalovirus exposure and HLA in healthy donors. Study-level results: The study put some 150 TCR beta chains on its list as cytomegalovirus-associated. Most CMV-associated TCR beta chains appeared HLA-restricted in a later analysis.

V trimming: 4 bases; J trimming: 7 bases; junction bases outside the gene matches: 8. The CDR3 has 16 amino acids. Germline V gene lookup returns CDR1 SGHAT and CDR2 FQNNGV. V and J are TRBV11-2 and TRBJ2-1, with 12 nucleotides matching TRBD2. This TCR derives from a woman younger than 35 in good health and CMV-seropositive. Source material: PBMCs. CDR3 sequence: CASSSVRLAGVNEQFF. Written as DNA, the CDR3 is TGTGCCAGCAGCTCAGTAAGACTAGCGGGGGTGAATGAGCAGTTCTTC.